This TCR beta chain emerged from a study of cytomegalovirus exposure and HLA in healthy donors (TCRdb year 2017). Context from the whole study: An earlier analysis of 587 of the donors reported about 280 Gb of sequence data and around 100 million unique TCR beta sequences obtained from approximately 180 million T cells. To predict cytomegalovirus infection status, the study combined high-throughput TCR immunosequencing, statistical association of individual TCRs with disease status, and machine learning. The study profiled the T cell repertoires of hundreds of subjects by immunosequencing and related them to cytomegalovirus serostatus. The study aimed to test whether cataloging public T cell receptors could reveal signatures of past pathogen exposure. An earlier analysis of approximately 580 of the donors used high-throughput TCR beta sequencing to judge whether each TCR beta V gene segment behaved as functional or pseudogenic. In addition to the first cohort of around 670 subjects, a separate validation cohort of about 120 different subjects was used. Alongside the repertoire data, information on donor age, sex, ethnicity and CMV serostatus was compiled. Genome-wide SNP genotypes for about three fifths of the roughly 700 donors were used in a later genetic analysis, which treated that subset as a discovery cohort. Of the roughly 410 genotyped donors, less than 85% were placed in the genetic ancestry cluster associated with self-reported Caucasian donors. An early release that covered roughly 600 HLA-typed donors contained 250 to 350 gigabases of sequencing data and tens of millions of unique TCR sequences. Four to six DR-DQ haplotypes were handled as single units for association and clustering, since linkage in the cohort was strong. Rather than drawing on any new phenotypic data, the later analysis identified candidate immune exposures from TCR beta sequences and the way those sequences occurred across donors. Across some 400 genotyped donors of the cohort, an average of roughly 250,000 unique TCR beta nucleotide sequences per donor were sequenced, and roughly a sixth of those sequences were non-productive. A later analysis re-analyzed previously published TCR beta repertoires from 666 donors and added high-resolution HLA genotyping to study TCR occurrence patterns. Every repertoire in the discovery cohort had been generated on one and the same sequencing platform. The number of typed donors differed by locus: 629-630 for A, B, C, DRB1 and DQB1; roughly 510 for DQA1; approximately 600 for DPA1; and around 470 for DPB1. Class I and class II HLA loci were covered by the typing at four-digit resolution. What the authors observed across the whole study: In a later analysis, several top co-occurrence clusters were reported to appear linked to parvovirus B19, influenza, CMV and Epstein-Barr virus. In a later analysis, most CMV-associated TCR beta chains were found to appear HLA-restricted, with HLA associations seemingly driven largely by CMV exposure. A later genetic analysis reported fewer N-insertions in productive TCRs among donors in an Asian-associated ancestry cluster than the roughly 700-donor mean. Because HLA typing was unavailable for some donors at each locus, only the typed subset was used in association tests. In an earlier analysis of fewer than 700 of the donors, most TCR beta V segments appeared in productive rearrangements about 90% or about 30% of the time, broadly matching IMGT annotations. It was suggested by the authors that the approach could potentially be generalized to other disease states and immunological phenotypes. Linkage disequilibrium might explain the correlated functional status among segregating V segments, but an unknown experimental factor could not be excluded. A cluster of highly shared sequence variants was judged likely to be a technical artifact of the sequencing pipeline. A further reported finding was that TCR beta sequences accurately predicted the HLA-A and HLA-B alleles for most subjects in the first cohort. Because counts were too low, about 15 rarely observed V segments, including chromosome 9 orphons, were left out of the earlier analysis of 500 to 650 of the donors. The only immune exposure information available for the cohort was CMV serostatus. Most TCR sequences were seen in very few donors, while some public TCRs were found in many individuals. In a later analysis, the rate of TCR association differed among HLA loci, with DRB1 alleles having the most associated TCRs and HLA-C alleles having the fewest. In a later analysis, HLA-associated TCR beta chains showed more clonal expansion and lower generation probabilities than non-associated chains that were equally common. Sequencing depth was assumed to be roughly uniform across donors in the presence/absence analyses, though that assumption may not hold. Only TCR beta chains were sequenced in this cohort, and the absence of alpha or paired-chain data limited detectable features. A later genetic analysis associated a missense DCLRE1C variant with V-gene and J-gene trimming of TCR beta chains, and an independent cohort replicated the association. In vitro tests confirmed that three of the cytomegalovirus-associated TCR beta chains recognize cytomegalovirus antigens. The classifier was reported to diagnose cytomegalovirus status with high specificity and sensitivity in both the original cohort and the validation cohort. The study gave a list of under 200 TCR beta chains associated with cytomegalovirus. When HLA alleles, especially DR and DQ, strongly co-occurred, TCR associations were difficult to assign to individual alleles. A later analysis associated 16,951 TCR beta sequences with specific HLA alleles at a false discovery rate of 0.05. Some IMGT-functional V segments, including TRBV6-2 and TRBV6-3, could not be told apart with the 87-base-pair reads, so those segments were excluded.

The method was the immunoSEQ multiplex PCR assay. For the multiplex PCR, a mixture combining 60 forward primers for TCR Vbeta segments and 13 reverse primers for TCR Jbeta segments was used. The CDR3 region of rearranged TCR beta genes was amplified from genomic DNA with a multiplex PCR assay. The Illumina HiSeq System was used to sequence the amplified TCR beta libraries as 87-base-pair reads. The original pipeline was this. A later analysis counted about 80 million unique TCR beta chains across the 666 repertoires, and around 12 million of these chains were shared by at least two donors. Raw reads were error-corrected and collapsed into unique sequences with a nearest-neighbor algorithm that merged closely related sequences to remove PCR and sequencing errors. CDR3 sequences were aligned to IMGT reference sequences to assign V, D and J gene segments. Each retained sequence needed at least a six-nucleotide match to both a V gene segment and a J gene segment. Rearrangements were classified as productive when the CDR3 lacked stop codons and remained in frame with V and J, and all other rearrangements were classified as non-productive. Following IMGT convention, CDR3 was defined as the stretch from the second conserved V-encoded cysteine to the conserved J-encoded phenylalanine. The earlier analysis of roughly 590 of the donors excluded sequences that lacked an unambiguous match to a single V gene segment. An earlier analysis of fewer than 750 of the donors called V segments functional above 56.7% productive rearrangements and segregating when the between-donor standard deviation exceeded 5%. A statistical classification framework was developed to diagnose cytomegalovirus status using the catalog of TCR beta chain sequences. In a later analysis, V and J genes were assigned by comparing TCR nucleotide sequences against IMGT/GENE-DB human TR gene sequences. In a later analysis, CDR3 sequences and most-parsimonious VDJ recombination scenarios were assigned using the TCRdist pipeline. In a later analysis, every TCR beta chain was defined by the combination of its CDR3 amino acid sequence and its V-gene family, and reads without a unique V-gene family were dropped. As a way to deal with suspected cross-contamination and a sequencing artifact, a later analysis dropped under 600 nucleotide sequences that were highly shared and had low generation probability. A later analysis calculated a clonal expansion index for each public chain from normalized within-repertoire ranks of inferred template counts. A later analysis computed generation probabilities with a VDJ recombination model fitted to out-of-frame rearrangements, and checked the results against IGoR. Hypergeometric tests were used in a later analysis to score TCR-TCR, TCR-HLA and TCR-CMV co-occurrence, with a repertoire-size bias correction applied to the TCR pairs. A later analysis estimated false discovery rates by permuting HLA or CMV assignments 20 times. In a later analysis, co-occurring TCRs were grouped using DBSCAN, with TCRdist sequence similarity added in when clustering inside HLA-allele-positive subsets. Repertoires with fewer than 30,000 or more than 120,000 public chains were left out of co-occurrence clustering, as were four to six repertoires with anomalous nucleotide sharing. TCRdb obtained this table from immuneACCESS and retained in-frame rearrangements with V and J assigned. These tables miss some clones; where compared with another copy, unresolved V genes account for less than half of the shortfall, and the remainder is unexplained. V, J and clone size are those of that table, while D and trimming were read from the DNA. The sample profile shows about 190,000 clones; around 75% of them were found once. The ten biggest clones cover 3.1% of the sample.

Including the terminal cysteine and phenylalanine, the CDR3 comprises 13 residues. Here the CDR3 DNA is all that survives: 39 bases in frame from base 1. Trimming at the junction amounts to 5 bases on V and 3 bases on J, and the germline ends lie 11 bases apart. The germline V gene encodes CDR1 SEHNR and CDR2 FQNEAQ (reference sequence). The cohort consisted of 600 or so healthy bone marrow donors. Cohort members were all nominally healthy when sampled, although unrecorded immune exposures were likely present. The donor tested CMV seropositive, placing the donor among the 250 to 350 seropositive members of the cohort. A peripheral blood sample was collected from each donor, and TCR beta sequencing was performed on peripheral blood mononuclear cells. Genomic DNA was extracted from the blood cell samples with the Qiagen DNeasy Blood Extraction Kit. In the case of this clone: Its recognized antigen is unknown. Per-nucleotide qualities are absent, and no much larger clonotype sits a single base away.

The clonotype was recovered from a woman younger than 45 in good health and CMV-seropositive. The specimen sequenced was PBMCs. The chain was built from TRBV7-9 and TRBJ2-7; possibly the D gene is TRBD2, per 5 matching bases. The nucleotide sequence is given as TGTGCCAGCAGCCCGGGGTTAGGCTACGAGCAGTACTTC. This is translated as CASSPGLGYEQYF.